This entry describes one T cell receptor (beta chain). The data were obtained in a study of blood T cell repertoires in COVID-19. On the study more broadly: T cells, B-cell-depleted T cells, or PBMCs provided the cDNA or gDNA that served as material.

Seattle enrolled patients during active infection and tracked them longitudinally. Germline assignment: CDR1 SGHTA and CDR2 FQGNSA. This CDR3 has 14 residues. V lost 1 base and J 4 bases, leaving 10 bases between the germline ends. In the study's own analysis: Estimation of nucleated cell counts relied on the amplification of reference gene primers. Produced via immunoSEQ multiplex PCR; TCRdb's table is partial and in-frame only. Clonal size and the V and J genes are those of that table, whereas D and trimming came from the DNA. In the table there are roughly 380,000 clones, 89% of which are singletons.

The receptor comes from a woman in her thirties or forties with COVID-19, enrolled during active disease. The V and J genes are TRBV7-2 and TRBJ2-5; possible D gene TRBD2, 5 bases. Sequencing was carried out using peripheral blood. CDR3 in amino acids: CASSLGGLRETQYF. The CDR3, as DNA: TGTGCCAGCAGCTTAGGCGGGCTTAGAGAGACCCAGTACTTC.